The subject of this entry is one TCR beta chain. Its specificity is unknown. The CDR3 covers 13 residues. V lost 3 bases, J lost 7 bases, and 12 bases lay in between. The germline V gene has CDR1 SQVTM and CDR2 ANQGSEA. This sample is drawn from a study of T cell clones after liver transplantation. Across the study: In this trial, immunosuppression withdrawal was attempted within 2 years of liver transplant.

The method was immunoSEQ multiplex PCR; TCRdb's version includes in-frame clones alone and lacks a portion of them. The sample has around 110,000 clones, 90% seen once. Whole-study findings and limits: In most of the 8 subjects, circulating graft-donor-reactive CD4 TCRbeta sequences fell significantly after transplant.

Source: CD4+ T cells from blood, taken 12 months after liver transplant. This TCR was recovered from a human patient who received a liver transplant. Some T cells may be the graft donor's. The chain joins TRBV29-1 to TRBJ2-2; D is possibly TRBD1 (5 bases). The CDR3 sequence: CSVESGYDGELFF. CDR3 coding DNA: TGCAGCGTTGAGTCAGGGTATGACGGGGAGCTGTTTTTT.